The clone carrying this T cell receptor (beta chain) was recorded once. The antigen is undetermined. Germline trimming cut 8 bases from V and 7 bases from J; bases unmatched to any gene: 10. Per germline, CDR1 SGHTA and CDR2 FQGNSA. The CDR3 length is 14 residues. This sample is drawn from a study of CD8 T cells in ankylosing spondylitis. The study's findings and limits: Significantly higher representation of disease-linked clones was reported for matched ankylosing spondylitis synovial fluid.

TCRdb reanalysed the 5' RACE reads using MiXCR and keeps one entry per CDR3 protein. The repertoire holds roughly 35,000 distinct CDR3 sequences, with more than 15% as singletons. The sequenced sample consisted of blood. This sequence was found in a male donor with ankylosing spondylitis or in good health (not recorded which). This chain joins TRBV7-2 and TRBJ2-2; 7 nucleotides agree with TRBD1. The CDR3, as DNA: TGTGCCAGCTTGAAGGACAGGCCCGGCGGGGAGCTGTTTTTT. Protein sequence: CASLKDRPGGELFF.